The rows below give T cell receptor beta chains drawn from one sample of a study of blood T cells in healthy people across ages. TCRdb independently ran MiXCR on the 5' RACE reads; one entry per CDR3 protein. The repertoire has 550,000 to 700,000 distinct CDR3 sequences, roughly 29% of them found once; the top ten carry approximately 17%. Sequencing was carried out using blood. The origin of the receptors is a woman aged 70-85 years in good health. Both conserved end residues are part of each CDR3. Fields, in order: J gene, V gene, clone size, D gene, CDR3 DNA, CDR3 protein. The D gene is left open where the match is weak. Clone sizes are given selectively: once, few, many, or a class where the clone is expanded.

TRBJ2-1	TRBV25-1	.	.	TGTGCCAGCATAATGGGGTCTACAAGGGAGCAGTTCTTC	CASIMGSTREQFF
TRBJ2-5	TRBV29-1	.	TRBD2	TGCAGCGTTGAGCCGGGACTAGCGGGAGTCGGTCCAGAGACCCAGTACTTC	CSVEPGLAGVGPETQYF
TRBJ1-2	TRBV11-2	many	.	TGTGCCAGCAGCTTAGCGGGTCGTAACTATGGCTACACCTTC	CASSLAGRNYGYTF
TRBJ2-1	TRBV7-3	.	TRBD2	TGTGCCAGCAGCCGTGATTGGACTAGCGGGATTGTTGATGAGCAGTTCTTC	CASSRDWTSGIVDEQFF
TRBJ2-1	TRBV25-1	.	TRBD2	TGTGCCAGCAGTGACCCCAGCGGGGGGTTTAATGAGCAGTTCTTC	CASSDPSGGFNEQFF
TRBJ1-1	TRBV5-1	many	TRBD1	TGCGCCAGCAGCCGGACAGGTTCCAACCGCATGAACACTGAAGCTTTCTTT	CASSRTGSNRMNTEAFF
TRBJ1-2	TRBV6-2/TRBV6-3	.	.	TGTGCCAGCAGTACACCGATTCTAAACTATGGCTACACCTTC	CASSTPILNYGYTF
TRBJ1-3	TRBV11-3	few	TRBD1	TGTGCCAGCAGCTTATTCCGGGACAGGGGAAACACCATATATTTT	CASSLFRDRGNTIYF
TRBJ2-5	TRBV7-9	few	.	TGTGCCAGCAGCTCGCAGCAGGGCCTCGAGACCCAGTACTTC	CASSSQQGLETQYF
TRBJ2-3	TRBV24-1	.	TRBD2	TGTGCCACCGGAGCCGGGACTAGGGCAGATACGCAGTATTTT	CATGAGTRADTQYF
TRBJ2-5	TRBV7-8	.	.	TGTGCCAGCAGCTTAGGGCTAGGAAAGACCCAGTACTTC	CASSLGLGKTQYF
TRBJ2-5	TRBV6-5	.	TRBD2	TGTGCCAGCACCAGGACCGGGGGGTTCGGGACCCAGTACTTC	CASTRTGGFGTQYF
TRBJ1-3	TRBV3-1	.	.	TGTGCCAGCAGCCAACCTGACAGGGGAAACACCATATATTTT	CASSQPDRGNTIYF
TRBJ2-5	TRBV25-1	.	TRBD2	TGTGCCAGCAGTGAATGGGGGCGGGGGGAAGAGACCCAGTACTTC	CASSEWGRGEETQYF
TRBJ2-5	TRBV18	.	TRBD1	TGTGCCAGCTCACCCGATTCCCCGGGACAGAAGACCGGGCAGTACTTC	CASSPDSPGQKTGQYF
TRBJ2-2	TRBV19	few	.	TGTGCCAGTAGGAAACAGGGAGTAGGGAACACCGGGGAGCTGTCTTTT	CASRKQGVGNTGELSF
TRBJ1-5	TRBV19	few	.	TGTGCCAGTAGTATAGATCTCCATGTTCAGCCCCAGCATTTT	CASSIDLHVQPQHF
TRBJ2-5	TRBV10-3	.	.	TGTGCCATCAGTGAGATGCGGGAAGGGACCCAGTACTTC	CAISEMREGTQYF
TRBJ2-1	TRBV7-2	few	.	TGTGCCAGCAGCTTATTCCCGGGGGGCCATCAGCAGTTCTTC	CASSLFPGGHQQFF
TRBJ2-7	TRBV6-2/TRBV6-3	few	.	TGTGCCAGCAGTTACCCAGGCCCAGGAAACGAGCAGTACTTC	CASSYPGPGNEQYF
TRBJ2-5	TRBV11-2	.	.	TGTGCCAGCAGCTTAGTACGCAGAGAAGAGACCCAGTACTTC	CASSLVRREETQYF
TRBJ1-1	TRBV20-1	.	.	TGCAGTGCTAGAGATCTGGGGTCGGCTCCAAACACTGAAGCTTTCTTT	CSARDLGSAPNTEAFF
TRBJ2-7	TRBV3-1	few	TRBD2	TGTGCCAGCAGGGATAGCGGGGGAAACGAGCAGTACTTC	CASRDSGGNEQYF
TRBJ1-4	TRBV6-5	few	TRBD1	TGTGCCAGCAGTTATATCGGACAGGGTGATGAAAAACTGTTTTTT	CASSYIGQGDEKLFF
TRBJ1-6	TRBV7-2	few	.	TGTGCCAGCAGCCGCGACCGGGGATATAATTCACCCCTCCACTTT	CASSRDRGYNSPLHF
TRBJ2-7	TRBV19	.	TRBD1	TGTGCCAGTAGTATAGGGAACAGGGGATACGAGCAGTACTTC	CASSIGNRGYEQYF
TRBJ1-6	TRBV6-1	.	.	TGTGCCAGCGTTATTGGGGGGAAGAATTCACCCCTCCACTTT	CASVIGGKNSPLHF
TRBJ2-5	TRBV7-2	many	TRBD2	TGTGCCAGCAGCTTAGGGGTGATAGCGGGGGGGAGTTCAGAGACCCAGTACTTC	CASSLGVIAGGSSETQYF
TRBJ1-3	TRBV28	few	.	.	CATPTGSYGCGNTIYF
TRBJ2-7	TRBV6-2/TRBV6-3	few	TRBD1	TGTGCCAGCAGTTTCACTATGAGGACAGGGGACGAGCAGTACTTC	CASSFTMRTGDEQYF
TRBJ1-5	TRBV7-6	many	TRBD1	TGTGCCAGCAGCTTGGACAGGGGGCAGCCCCAGCATTTT	CASSLDRGQPQHF
TRBJ2-2	TRBV7-2	few	TRBD2	TGTGCCAGCAGCTCGTGGAGGACTAGCGGGGTCCTATCGGAGCTGTTTTTT	CASSSWRTSGVLSELFF
TRBJ2-7	TRBV3-1	few	.	TGTGCCAGCAGCCAGTTCGTGGGGCCCTACGAGCAGTACTTC	CASSQFVGPYEQYF
TRBJ1-5	TRBV2	.	.	TGTGCCAGCAGTCCCGGTTATGGACTCAATCAGCCCCAGCATTTT	CASSPGYGLNQPQHF
TRBJ2-7	TRBV6-5	.	TRBD1	TGTGCCAGCAGTTACAGACAGGGCCCCAGCGAGCAGTGCTTC	CASSYRQGPSEQCF
TRBJ2-5	TRBV7-7	.	TRBD2	TGTGCTGCGGGGGGGGGGAACCAAGAGACCCAGTACTTC	CAAGGGNQETQYF
TRBJ2-5	TRBV6-6	many	TRBD1	TGTGCCAGCAGCTCCGGGACAGGGGCCATACAAGAGACCCAGTACTTC	CASSSGTGAIQETQYF
TRBJ2-2	TRBV6-1	.	.	TGTGCCAGCAGTGGCGGGGGCCCGTTTTCCGGGGAGCTGTTTTTT	CASSGGGPFSGELFF
TRBJ1-6	TRBV4-1	.	TRBD1	TGCGCCAGCAGCCAAGTGGACAGGGGTAGTTCACCCCTCCACTTT	CASSQVDRGSSPLHF
TRBJ1-6	TRBV5-6	.	TRBD1	TGTGCCAGCGCACGGGGGGACAGACGTTCACCCCTCCACTTT	CASARGDRRSPLHF
TRBJ1-6	TRBV5-1	.	.	TGCGCCAGCAGCTCAAGGGCCACCAATAATTCACCCCTCCACTTT	CASSSRATNNSPLHF
TRBJ1-6	TRBV6-5	.	TRBD1	TGTGCCAGCAGCTATATGGGACAGGGGGCCTCACCCCTCCACTTT	CASSYMGQGASPLHF
TRBJ2-2	TRBV5-1	.	TRBD2	TGCGCCAGCAGCGCCCTAGCGGGGCAGAACACCGGGGAGCTGTTTTTT	CASSALAGQNTGELFF
TRBJ1-2	TRBV29-1	.	TRBD1	TGCAGCGTGCAACTCAGGGGGCAGAACTATGGCTACACCTTC	CSVQLRGQNYGYTF
TRBJ2-3	TRBV20-1	.	TRBD2	TGCAGTGCTAGAGACCCGGGACTAGCGGGCACAGATACGCAGTATTTT	CSARDPGLAGTDTQYF
TRBJ2-3	TRBV7-9	.	.	TGTGCCAGCAGCTTACAGGGGACCGGCACAGATACGCAGTATTTT	CASSLQGTGTDTQYF
TRBJ2-1	TRBV5-1	few	.	TGCGCCAGCAGCCTTCGACAGTACAATGAGCAGTTCTTC	CASSLRQYNEQFF
TRBJ2-5	TRBV11-2	.	TRBD1	TGTGCCAGCAGCATGGGACAGGGAGGCGGAGAGACCCAGTACTTC	CASSMGQGGGETQYF
TRBJ1-6	TRBV7-8	.	.	TGTGCCAGCAGCCAAAACGCCTTAAGCTCCTATAATTCACCCCTCCACTTT	CASSQNALSSYNSPLHF
TRBJ2-7	TRBV2	.	.	TGTGCCAGCAGTGATATGGGGGTAGGCGAGCAGTACTTC	CASSDMGVGEQYF
TRBJ1-1	TRBV6-5	.	.	TGTGCCAGTCGGGCATTGGCAGCCCCTGAAGCTTTCTTT	CASRALAAPEAFF